This T cell receptor (beta chain) was documented in a study of blood T cell repertoires in COVID-19. The wider study: COVID-19 samples collected from the United States, Italy and Spain covered acute and convalescent phases. In each case, the material was cDNA or gDNA derived from T cells, B-cell-depleted T cells, or PBMCs.

As originally analysed: Amplification with reference gene primers provided the estimates of nucleated cell counts. Measured with immunoSEQ multiplex PCR; TCRdb has only the in-frame clones, and not every one. V, J and clone size were drawn from that table, and D and trimming were deduced from the DNA. The sample lists about 150,000 clones, about nine tenths occurring once. After removal of 6 bases from V and 7 bases from J, the junction contained 11 bases not matched to a gene. This CDR3 has 15 amino acids. The germline gives CDR1 LNHDA, CDR2 SQIVND (reference sequence). The sequenced material came from peripheral blood. The chain combines TRBV19 with TRBJ1-5; the match to TRBD1 covers 8 bases. This clonotype was obtained from a woman aged 65 to 85 with acute or convalescent COVID-19. In nucleotides, the CDR3 is TGTGCCAGTAGGCCGAATGACAGGGGAGAACAGCCCCAGCATTTT. Its translation: CASRPNDRGEQPQHF.